This T cell receptor beta chain was profiled in a study of vaccination and CD4 T cells after COVID-19. Study at large: Overlapping spike pools from SARS-CoV-2 and HCoV-NL63, HCoV-OC43 and HCoV-229E served as culture stimuli. As a positive control, some control cultures were given a CEFX pool, while others were given an HIV-1 Nef pool or no peptide. Whole-study findings and limits: It was observed that, in convalescent patients, a median about 83% of reactive clones arose only post-vaccination.

Trimming removed 4 bases from V and 2 bases from J, with 12 bases in between. Germline values: CDR1 SGHNT, CDR2 YENEEA. The CDR3 is 14 residues long. Regarding treatment: approximately 9-day PBMC culture with coronavirus spike peptide pools or control peptides (ViraFEST assay). Comments on this clonotype: Its cognate antigen is unknown.

The Oncomine TCR Beta short-read assay was what sequenced the DNA obtained from cultured CD4+ T cells. TCRdb reprocessed the PCR reads via MiXCR and lists one record per CDR3 protein. The data show about 10,000 distinct CDR3 sequences, around 60% seen once. Sequenced material: CD4+ T cells from blood, cultured in vitro. The origin of this receptor is a human donor who had recovered from COVID-19. V usage is TRBV11-3 and J usage is TRBJ2-7; maybe TRBD2 (6 bases). For the CDR3, the DNA is TGTGCCAGCAGCTCAAGCCGGGGGACCTACGAGCAGTACTTC. Translating gives CASSSSRGTYEQYF.